This T cell receptor beta chain was captured in a study of T cells in localized non-small cell lung cancer. Regarding the study as a whole: Uninvolved adjacent lung had higher T cell clonality than tumor and all other tissues. Because sequencing included only one region (of the tumor), heterogeneity remains possible.

The germline V and J ends were trimmed by 5 bases and 2 bases, with 13 bases remaining between them. Germline-derived CDR1 and CDR2 are SGHVS and FNYEAQ. The CDR3 has 14 amino acids. Produced via immunoSEQ multiplex PCR; TCRdb's table is partial and in-frame only. Here the sample spans tens of thousands of clones, roughly nine tenths being singletons. For this clone: The antigen remains undetermined.

The TCR originated in a male donor older than 55 with stage I squamous cell lung carcinoma. The sequencing used peripheral blood, collected before any cancer treatment. V is TRBV7-6 and J is TRBJ2-7; weak D call: TRBD1 (6 bases). The CDR3 protein is CASSRGSGAYEQYF. CDR3 bases: TGTGCCAGCAGCCGAGGTTCAGGGGCCTACGAGCAGTACTTC.